A single sample is the source of the 23 T cell receptor beta chains below, sequenced in a study of OX40 agonist ivuxolimab in advanced cancers. Sequencing used immunoSEQ multiplex PCR; TCRdb keeps in-frame clones, though not all of them. The sample contains roughly 71,000 clones, roughly 90% of which appear only once. The sequencing used CD4+ or CD8+ T cells sorted from blood, collected in a trial of the OX40 agonist ivuxolimab. The receptors originated from an adult with an advanced solid tumor such as melanoma, head and neck, liver or kidney cancer.

The chain uses TRBV4-1 and TRBJ1-4; a weak D match, TRBD1 (5 bases). Germline V gene sequence: CDR1 MGHRA, CDR2 YSYEKL. This CDR3 has 15 amino acids. Trimming took off 0 bases at V and 7 bases at J, with 12 bases between the two ends. CDR3 loop: CASSQDRGKGEKLFF. The CDR3 coding sequence is TGCGCCAGCAGCCAAGATCGGGGGAAGGGTGAAAAACTGTTTTTT.

The J gene is TRBJ1-2, the V gene TRBV15, with D hard to call. Germline V gene lookup returns CDR1 LNHNV and CDR2 YYDKDF (reference sequence). The CDR3 totals 12 residues. Trimming stripped 5 bases from V and 2 bases from J, with 6 bases between. DNA of the CDR3: TGTGCCACCAGCGGGCCAAACTATGGCTACACCTTC. Protein: CATSGPNYGYTF.

This chain links TRBV19 with TRBJ2-3, with 15 bases matching TRBD2. With 6 bases clipped from V and 3 bases from J, the junction kept 1 base outside the gene matches. From germline, CDR1 is LNHDA and CDR2 SQIVND (reference sequence). CDR3 length: 15 residues. The CDR3, as DNA: TGTGCCAGTAGCGGACTAGCGGGAGGGACAGATACGCAGTATTTT. This translates into CASSGLAGGTDTQYF.

J is TRBJ2-7 and V is TRBV13; D unclear. Between the trimmed V and J ends, which lost 6 bases and 3 bases, there was a span of 12 bases. This CDR3 region has 13 residues. The V gene's germline CDR1 is PRHDT and CDR2 FYEKMQ (reference sequence). The CDR3: CASSLRASYEQYF. DNA of the CDR3: TGTGCCAGCAGTCTACGGGCGAGCTACGAGCAGTACTTC.

The chain employs TRBV28 and TRBJ2-1; the D gene is possibly TRBD2 (7 bases). With 7 bases removed from V and 3 bases from J, the gap between germline ends came to 16 bases. Germline assignment: CDR1 MDHEN and CDR2 SYDVKM. This CDR3 spans 15 amino acids. The CDR3 protein is CASTKGGAHYNEQFF. In DNA, the CDR3 is TGTGCCAGCACCAAGGGGGGGGCTCACTACAATGAGCAGTTCTTC.

This chain links TRBV5-4 with TRBJ2-3; 9 bases line up with TRBD2. The CDR3 spans 15 residues. V dropped 4 bases and J dropped 8; count of bases not matched to a gene: 11. Germline CDR1 and CDR2: SGHNT and YYREEE (reference sequence). The CDR3 is CASSQERGASRTQYF. Written as DNA, the CDR3 is TGTGCCAGCAGCCAAGAGCGGGGGGCCTCTCGTACGCAGTATTTT.

V usage is TRBV11-3 and J usage is TRBJ2-1, with D uncertain. The ends were cut back, 2 bases at V and 2 bases at J, with 10 bases in the middle. The CDR3 sequence is 15 residues long. Germline V gene lookup returns CDR1 SGHNT and CDR2 YENEEA. The CDR3 reads CASSLLSFPYNEQFF. The CDR3 nucleotides are TGTGCCAGCAGCTTACTTAGCTTCCCCTACAATGAGCAGTTCTTC.

The chain uses TRBV5-8 and TRBJ2-3; D may correspond to TRBD1 or TRBD2 (5 bases each). The CDR3 has 14 amino acids. V was trimmed by 0 bases and J by 5 bases, leaving 10 bases between them. Germline CDR1 and CDR2: SGHTS and YDEGEE. CDR3: CASSLGGQGDTQYF. The CDR3 bases are TGTGCCAGCAGCTTGGGCGGGCAGGGAGATACGCAGTATTTT.

The chain recombines TRBV6-6 with TRBJ2-1, with a tentative D call TRBD1 (6 bases). CDR3 size: 16 residues. Trimming stripped 6 bases from V and 10 bases from J, with 25 bases between. Germline CDR1 reads MNHNY; CDR2 reads SVGAGI (reference sequence). The chain's CDR3 is CASSHGGQRNRAEQFF. CDR3 coding DNA: TGTGCCAGCAGCCACGGAGGCCAGAGGAACAGGGCGGAGCAGTTCTTC.

The V gene is TRBV19, the J gene TRBJ2-3, with D tentatively TRBD2 (5 bases). Germline CDR1 LNHDA, CDR2 SQIVND (reference sequence). CDR3 length equals 15 residues. Trimming removed 7 bases at V and 4 bases at J, with 18 bases between. CDR3 nucleotide sequence: TGTGCCAGTACCTCACCCCGAGGGTTCGCAGATACGCAGTATTTT. This translates into CASTSPRGFADTQYF.

This chain joins TRBV4-2 and TRBJ1-5; D uncertain. Germline assignment: CDR1 LGHNA and CDR2 YNFKEQ. V dropped 2 bases and J dropped 4 bases, with 9 bases sitting between them. This CDR3 spans 14 amino acids. The CDR3 spells CASSQQAPNQPQHF. In nucleotides, the CDR3 is TGTGCCAGCAGCCAACAGGCTCCTAATCAGCCCCAGCATTTT.

A note on this clone: Mismatch with germline at one junction end may stem from a read error. The V call is TRBV7-7, the J call TRBJ2-7; weak D call: TRBD2 (6 bases). This CDR3 region has 16 residues. CDR1 and CDR2 (germline): SSHAT, FNYEAQ (reference sequence). This CDR3 reads CASSSRNGTESYEQYF. CDR3 DNA sequence: TGTGCTAGCAGCTCCCGTAACGGGACTGAGTCCTACGAGCAGTACTTC.

For the CDR3, the DNA is TGTGCCAGCAGCTTAGATCGGTTACAGCTGTTTTTT. This encodes CASSLDRLQLFF. The chain employs TRBV11-3 and TRBJ1-4; D remains ambiguous. V lost 0 bases, J lost 14 bases, and 10 bases lay in between. The germline V gene encodes CDR1 SGHNT and CDR2 YENEEA. The CDR3 is made up of 12 amino acids.

The V call is TRBV19, the J call TRBJ1-2, with D unresolved. The CDR3 is made up of 16 amino acids. Germline CDR1 reads LNHDA; CDR2 reads SQIVND (reference sequence). V was cut by 1 base and J by 1 base, with 13 bases left in between. The DNA for the CDR3 is TGTGCCAGTAGTATAGGAACTGGACGGAATAACTATGGCTACACCTTC. Its translation is CASSIGTGRNNYGYTF.

The CDR3 spells CASSVDRVGGSPLHF. The CDR3 coding sequence is TGTGCCAGCAGTGTAGACAGGGTCGGGGGCTCACCCCTCCACTTT. V gene TRBV2 combines with J gene TRBJ1-6; 7 positions match TRBD1. J lost 10 bases, V lost 4 bases, and 10 bases had no gene match. Germline V CDR1 and CDR2: SNHLY, FYNNEI. CDR3 length: 15 amino acids.

The chain's CDR3 is CASSLGPGATNEKLFF. As DNA, the CDR3 is TGCGCCAGCAGCTTGGGACCGGGGGCAACTAATGAAAAACTGTTTTTT. The rearrangement uses TRBV5-1 and TRBJ1-4; D is perhaps TRBD1 (5 bases). The length of the CDR3 is 16 residues. V shed 0 bases and J shed 0 bases, with 9 bases lying between them. Germline-derived CDR1 and CDR2 are SGHRS and YFSETQ.

This clone has just one count. The chain recombines TRBV18 with TRBJ2-7; D tentatively fits TRBD1 or TRBD2 (5 bases each). V was cut by 3 bases and J by 6 bases, with 18 bases left in between. Germline assignment: CDR1 KGHSH and CDR2 LQKENI. The CDR3 runs to 15 residues. CDR3 in DNA: TGTGCCAGCTCACCGTCCGGGACGGCTCCAAGCGAGCAGTACTTC. Translating it yields CASSPSGTAPSEQYF.

The V gene is TRBV5-4, the J gene TRBJ2-1, with D unclear. The CDR3 totals 12 residues. Deletions cut 0 bases from V and 7 bases from J, with 5 bases between. Germline CDR1 reads SGHNT; CDR2 reads YYREEE (reference sequence). This CDR3 reads CASSLGKNEQFF. CDR3 nucleotide sequence: TGTGCCAGCAGCTTGGGGAAGAATGAGCAGTTCTTC.

J is TRBJ2-7 and V is TRBV4-3; 11 nucleotides agree with TRBD2. The germline V gene has CDR1 LGHNA and CDR2 YSLEER. Losses at the gene ends were 3 bases for V and 7 bases for J; bases not matched to a gene: 5. The length of the CDR3 is 14 residues. The CDR3 DNA reads TGCGCCAGCAGCCAGTTTAGCGGGGGGGAAGAGCAGTACTTC. Residues: CASSQFSGGEEQYF.

The V and J genes are TRBV10-3 and TRBJ2-5; D might be TRBD2 (6 bases). The V and J ends lost 3 bases and 4 bases respectively, with 9 bases between them. The germline CDR1 and CDR2 sequences are ENHRY and SYGVKD. The CDR3 contains 13 residues. CDR3 protein: CAISEGGAETQYF. For the CDR3, the DNA is TGTGCCATCAGTGAAGGAGGGGCAGAGACCCAGTACTTC.

The chain combines TRBV7-9 with TRBJ2-5; 7 nucleotides match TRBD2. The CDR3 length is 14 residues. Germline CDR1 SEHNR, CDR2 FQNEAQ (reference sequence). Trimming at V came to 3 bases and at J to 5 bases, leaving 6 bases not matched to a gene. The DNA for the CDR3 is TGTGCCAGCAGCTTTGGACTGCGGGAGGAGACCCAGTACTTC. Its translation: CASSFGLREETQYF.

The CDR3 loop reads CASSLDGATDTQYF. CDR3 DNA sequence: TGTGCCAGCAGCTTAGACGGGGCGACAGATACGCAGTATTTT. The V call is TRBV11-2, the J call TRBJ2-3, with D tentatively TRBD1 or TRBD2 (5 bases each). Germline V gene lookup returns CDR1 SGHAT and CDR2 FQNNGV. The CDR3 length is 14 residues. V shed 0 bases and J shed 3 bases, with 7 bases lying between them.

The V and J genes are TRBV7-9 and TRBJ2-7; D might be TRBD2 (6 bases). Germline V gene data show CDR1 as SEHNR and CDR2 as FQNEAQ (reference sequence). The CDR3 sequence is 14 residues long. V lost 3 bases to trimming and J lost 2 bases, with 11 bases between them. This CDR3 reads CASSFGGNTYEQYF. CDR3 DNA: TGTGCCAGCAGCTTTGGAGGGAATACCTACGAGCAGTACTTC.